Detailed here is one TCR beta chain. What it binds is not known. The data originate from a study of neoadjuvant anti-PD-1 for oral cavity cancer. Broader study findings: Pretreatment Treg/Th17 ratio correlated inversely with post-treatment tumor clonality.

The time point was: after neoadjuvant nivolumab, at surgical resection. The patients had HPV-negative, locally advanced oral cavity squamous cell carcinoma. No culture or expansion preceded analysis of these blood cells. Profiled with immunoSEQ multiplex PCR; TCRdb holds only in-frame clones, not every one. In the table there are about 12,000 clones, 71% of which are singletons. The germline CDR1 and CDR2 sequences are SGHRS and YFSETQ. The CDR3 has 15 residues. V shed 0 bases and J shed 6 bases, with 14 bases lying between them. The chain has TRBV5-1 and TRBJ2-3; possible D gene TRBD2, 5 bases. The TCR comes from a person aged 40 to 85 with oral cavity squamous cell carcinoma. The material sequenced was PBMCs, taken after nivolumab (anti-PD-1) treatment. The CDR3 region is CASSLAGSEVDTQYF. The DNA for the CDR3 is TGCGCCAGCAGCTTGGCCGGTAGCGAGGTGGATACGCAGTATTTT.